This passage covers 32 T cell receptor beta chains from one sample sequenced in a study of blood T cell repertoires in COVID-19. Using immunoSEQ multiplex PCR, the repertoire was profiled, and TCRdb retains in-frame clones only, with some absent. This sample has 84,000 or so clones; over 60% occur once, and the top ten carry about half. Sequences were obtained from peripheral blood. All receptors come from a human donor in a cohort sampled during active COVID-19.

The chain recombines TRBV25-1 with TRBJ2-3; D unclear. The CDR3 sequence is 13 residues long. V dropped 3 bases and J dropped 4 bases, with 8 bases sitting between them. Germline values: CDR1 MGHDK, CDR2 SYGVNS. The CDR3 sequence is CASSDSPPDTQYF. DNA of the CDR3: TGTGCCAGCAGTGATAGTCCCCCAGATACGCAGTATTTT.

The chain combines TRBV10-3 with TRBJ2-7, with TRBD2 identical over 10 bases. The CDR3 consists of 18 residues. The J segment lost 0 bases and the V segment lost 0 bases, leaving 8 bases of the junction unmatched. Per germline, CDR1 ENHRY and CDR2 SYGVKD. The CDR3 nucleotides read TGTGCCATCAGTGAGTCGTTAGCGGGAGGCCTTTCCTCCTACGAGCAGTACTTC. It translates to CAISESLAGGLSSYEQYF.

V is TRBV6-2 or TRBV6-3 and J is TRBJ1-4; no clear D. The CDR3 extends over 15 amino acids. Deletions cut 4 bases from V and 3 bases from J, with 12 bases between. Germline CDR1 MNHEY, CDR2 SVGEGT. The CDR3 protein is CASSSIGRSNEKLFF. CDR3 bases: TGTGCCAGCAGTTCTATCGGCAGGTCTAATGAAAAACTGTTTTTT.

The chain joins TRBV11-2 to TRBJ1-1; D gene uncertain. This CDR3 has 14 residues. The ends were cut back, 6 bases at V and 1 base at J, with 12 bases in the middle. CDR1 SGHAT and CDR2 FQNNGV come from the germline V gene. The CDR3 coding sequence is TGTGCCAGCAGGGTCAACAGACAGAACACTGAAGCTTTCTTT. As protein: CASRVNRQNTEAFF.

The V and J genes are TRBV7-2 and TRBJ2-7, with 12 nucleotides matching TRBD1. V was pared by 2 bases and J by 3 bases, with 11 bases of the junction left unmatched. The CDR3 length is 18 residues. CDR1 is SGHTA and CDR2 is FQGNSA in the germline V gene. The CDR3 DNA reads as TGTGCCAGCAGCTTAAGGGGGACAGGGGGCGCTTGGAGCTACGAGCAGTACTTC. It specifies CASSLRGTGGAWSYEQYF.

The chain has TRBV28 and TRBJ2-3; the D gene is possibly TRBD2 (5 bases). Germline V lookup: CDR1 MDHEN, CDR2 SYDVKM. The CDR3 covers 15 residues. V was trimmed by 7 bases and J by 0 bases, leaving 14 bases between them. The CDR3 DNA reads TGTGCCAGCACCAGAGTTAGCGCTAGCACAGATACGCAGTATTTT. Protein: CASTRVSASTDTQYF.

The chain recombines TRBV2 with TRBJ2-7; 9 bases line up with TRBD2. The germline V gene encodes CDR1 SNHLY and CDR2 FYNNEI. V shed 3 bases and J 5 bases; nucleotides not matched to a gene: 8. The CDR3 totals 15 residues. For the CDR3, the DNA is TGTGCCAGCAGTGATGATGGCGGGAGGGCCCACGAGCAGTACTTC. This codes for CASSDDGGRAHEQYF.

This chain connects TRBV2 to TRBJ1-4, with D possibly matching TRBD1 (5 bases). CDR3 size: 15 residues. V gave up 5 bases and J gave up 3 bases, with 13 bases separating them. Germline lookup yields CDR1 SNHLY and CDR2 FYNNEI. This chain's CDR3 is CASSLNRGANEKLFF. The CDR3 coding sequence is TGTGCCAGCAGTCTGAATCGGGGGGCTAATGAAAAACTGTTTTTT.

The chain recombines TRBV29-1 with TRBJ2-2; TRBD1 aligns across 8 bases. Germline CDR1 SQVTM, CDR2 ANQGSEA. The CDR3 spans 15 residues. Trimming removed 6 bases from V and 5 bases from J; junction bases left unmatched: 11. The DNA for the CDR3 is TGCAGCGTCGGAAAGACAGGGGCTTGGACCGGGGAGCTGTTTTTT. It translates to CSVGKTGAWTGELFF.

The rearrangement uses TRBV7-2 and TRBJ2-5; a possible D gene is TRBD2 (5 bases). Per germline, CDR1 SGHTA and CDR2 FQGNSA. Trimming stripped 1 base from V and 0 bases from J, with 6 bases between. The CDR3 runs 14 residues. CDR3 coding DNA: TGTGCCAGCAGCTTAGGGGGAGACCAAGAGACCCAGTACTTC. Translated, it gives CASSLGGDQETQYF.

The chain's CDR3 is CASSLDSISYNEQFF. The CDR3 bases are TGTGCCAGCAGTCTTGACAGTATCTCCTACAATGAGCAGTTCTTC. This sequence joins TRBV27 and TRBJ2-1; perhaps TRBD1 as D (5 bases). Germline V CDR1 and CDR2: MNHEY, SMNVEV (reference sequence). CDR3 size: 15 residues. V shed 5 bases and J shed 0 bases, with 11 bases lying between them.

The CDR3 DNA reads TGTGCCAGGGAAGTTGATGGGGATCCCTGCGGGTCCTATAATTCACCCCTCCACTTT. Amino acids: CAREVDGDPCGSYNSPLHF. V usage is TRBV27 and J usage is TRBJ1-6; D uncertain. The V and J ends lost 9 bases and 1 base respectively, with 25 bases between them. The CDR3 covers 19 residues. The V gene's germline CDR1 is MNHEY and CDR2 SMNVEV (reference sequence).

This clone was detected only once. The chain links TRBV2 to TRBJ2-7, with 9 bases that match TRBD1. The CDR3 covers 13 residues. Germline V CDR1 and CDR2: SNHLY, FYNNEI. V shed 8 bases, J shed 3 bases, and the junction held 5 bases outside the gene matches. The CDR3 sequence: CASRRDRDYEQYF. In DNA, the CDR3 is TGTGCCAGCCGCCGGGACAGGGACTACGAGCAGTACTTC.

The CDR3, as DNA: TGTGCCAGCAGCGTTGGAGGGAATTCTGGGGAGCTGTTTTTT. It yields the protein CASSVGGNSGELFF. The rearrangement joins TRBV9 to TRBJ2-2; D might be TRBD2 (6 bases). This CDR3 comprises 14 residues. V was cut by 2 bases and J by 8 bases, with 13 bases left in between. CDR1 and CDR2 (germline): SGDLS, YYNGEE.

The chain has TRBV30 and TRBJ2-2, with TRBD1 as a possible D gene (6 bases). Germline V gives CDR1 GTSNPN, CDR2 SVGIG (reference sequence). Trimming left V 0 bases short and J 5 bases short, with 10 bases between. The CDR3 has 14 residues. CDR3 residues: CAWSVQGRTGELFF. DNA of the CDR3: TGTGCCTGGAGTGTACAGGGAAGAACCGGGGAGCTGTTTTTT.

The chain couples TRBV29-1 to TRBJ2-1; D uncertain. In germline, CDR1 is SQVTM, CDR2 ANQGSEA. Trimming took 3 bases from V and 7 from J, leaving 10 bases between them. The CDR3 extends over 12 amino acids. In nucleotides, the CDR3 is TGCAGCGTTGATGTGACTCAAAATGAGCAGTTCTTC. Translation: CSVDVTQNEQFF.

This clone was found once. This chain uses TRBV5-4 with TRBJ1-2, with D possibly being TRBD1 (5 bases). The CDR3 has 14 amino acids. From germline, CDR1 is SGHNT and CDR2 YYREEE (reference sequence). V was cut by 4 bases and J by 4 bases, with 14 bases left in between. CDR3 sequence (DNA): TGTGCCAGCAGCACCAGGGCAGGTCTCTATGGCTACACCTTC. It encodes CASSTRAGLYGYTF.

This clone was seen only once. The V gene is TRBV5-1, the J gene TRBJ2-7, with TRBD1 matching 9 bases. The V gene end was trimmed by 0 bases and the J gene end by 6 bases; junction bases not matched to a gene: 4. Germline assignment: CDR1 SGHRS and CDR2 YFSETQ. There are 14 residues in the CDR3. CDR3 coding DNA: TGCGCCAGCAGCTTGGGGGACAGGGTTGGCGAGCAGTACTTC. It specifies CASSLGDRVGEQYF.

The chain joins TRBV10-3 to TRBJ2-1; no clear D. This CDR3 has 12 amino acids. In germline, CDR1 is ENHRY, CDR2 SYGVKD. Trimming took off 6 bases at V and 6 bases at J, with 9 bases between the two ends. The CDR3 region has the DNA TGTGCCATCAGCCCGCCCGGCAATGAGCAGTTCTTC. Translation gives CAISPPGNEQFF.

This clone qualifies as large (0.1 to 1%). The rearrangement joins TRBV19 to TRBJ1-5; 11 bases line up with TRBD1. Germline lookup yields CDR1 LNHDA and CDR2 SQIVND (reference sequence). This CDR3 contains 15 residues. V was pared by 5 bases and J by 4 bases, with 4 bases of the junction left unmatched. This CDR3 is CASSGGQGGNQPQHF. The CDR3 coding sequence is TGTGCCAGTAGTGGGGGACAGGGGGGAAATCAGCCCCAGCATTTT. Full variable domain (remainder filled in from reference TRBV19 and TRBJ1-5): DGGITQSPKYLFRKEGQNVTLSCEQNLNHDAMYWYRQDPGQGLRLIYYSQIVNDFQKGDIAEGYSVSREKKESFPLTVTSAQKNPTAFYLCASSGGQGGNQPQHFGDGTRLSIL.

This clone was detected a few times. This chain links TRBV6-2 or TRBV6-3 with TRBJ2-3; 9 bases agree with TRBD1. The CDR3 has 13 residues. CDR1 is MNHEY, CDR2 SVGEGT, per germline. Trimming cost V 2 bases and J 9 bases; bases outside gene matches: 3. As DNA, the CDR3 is TGTGCCAGCAGTTACACCGACAGGGGGACGCAGTATTTT. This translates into CASSYTDRGTQYF.

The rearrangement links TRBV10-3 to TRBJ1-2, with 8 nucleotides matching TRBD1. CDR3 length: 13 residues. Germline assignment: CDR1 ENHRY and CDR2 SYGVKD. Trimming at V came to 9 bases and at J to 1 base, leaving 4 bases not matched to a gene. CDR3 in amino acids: CAILGQGNYGYTF. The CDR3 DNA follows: TGTGCCATTCTAGGACAGGGTAACTATGGCTACACCTTC.

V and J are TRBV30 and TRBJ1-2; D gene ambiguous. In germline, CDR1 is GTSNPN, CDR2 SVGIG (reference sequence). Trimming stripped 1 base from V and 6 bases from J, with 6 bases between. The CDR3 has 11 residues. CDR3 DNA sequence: TGTGCCTGGAGTGCTCCCCATGGCTACACCTTC. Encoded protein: CAWSAPHGYTF.

CDR3 DNA sequence: TGCAGCGTTGAAAAAGGGGGGGCAGGGACTCTAAATGGCTACACCTTC. Translation: CSVEKGGAGTLNGYTF. The chain joins TRBV29-1 to TRBJ1-2; possibly TRBD1 for D (6 bases). V was shortened by 2 bases and J by 6 bases, with 22 bases between the two germline ends. The CDR3 loop spans 16 amino acids. Germline loops: CDR1 SQVTM, CDR2 ANQGSEA.

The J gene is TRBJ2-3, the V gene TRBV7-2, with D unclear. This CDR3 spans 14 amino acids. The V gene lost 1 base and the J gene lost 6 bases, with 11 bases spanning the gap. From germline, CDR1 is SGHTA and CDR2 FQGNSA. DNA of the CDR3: TGTGCCAGCAGCTTAGGCGCCCGAGGCGATACGCAGTATTTT. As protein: CASSLGARGDTQYF.

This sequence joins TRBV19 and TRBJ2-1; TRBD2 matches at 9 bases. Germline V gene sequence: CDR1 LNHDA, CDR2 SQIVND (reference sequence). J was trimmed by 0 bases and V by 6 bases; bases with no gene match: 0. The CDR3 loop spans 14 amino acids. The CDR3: CASRTSGSYNEQFF. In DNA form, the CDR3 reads TGTGCCAGTAGGACTAGCGGCTCCTACAATGAGCAGTTCTTC.

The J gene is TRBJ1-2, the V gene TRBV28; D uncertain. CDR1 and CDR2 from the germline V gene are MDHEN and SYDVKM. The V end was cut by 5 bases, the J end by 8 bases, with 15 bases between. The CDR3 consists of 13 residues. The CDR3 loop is CASSGGGHGGYTF. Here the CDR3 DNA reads TGTGCCAGCAGTGGAGGCGGCCATGGCGGCTACACCTTC.

The CDR3 sequence: CASSPDGGGPATEAFF. The CDR3 nucleotides are TGTGCCAGCAGCCCCGACGGGGGGGGGCCGGCGACTGAAGCTTTCTTT. The V and J genes are TRBV7-3 and TRBJ1-1; D is possibly TRBD1 (6 bases). V was clipped by 5 bases and J by 5 bases, with 21 bases between them. The CDR3 has 16 residues. The V gene's germline CDR1 is SGHTA and CDR2 FQGTGA.

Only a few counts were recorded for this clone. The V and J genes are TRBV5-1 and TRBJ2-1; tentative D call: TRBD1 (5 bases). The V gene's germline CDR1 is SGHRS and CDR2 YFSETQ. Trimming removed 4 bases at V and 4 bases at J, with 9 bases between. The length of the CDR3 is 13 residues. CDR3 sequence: CASSMTEYNEQFF. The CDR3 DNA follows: TGCGCCAGCAGCATGACAGAATACAATGAGCAGTTCTTC.

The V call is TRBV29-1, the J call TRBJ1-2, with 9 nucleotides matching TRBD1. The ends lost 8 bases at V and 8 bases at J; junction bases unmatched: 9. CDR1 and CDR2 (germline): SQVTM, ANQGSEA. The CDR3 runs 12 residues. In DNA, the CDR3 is TGCAGCTCGTTACAGGGGGCGCGAGGCTACACCTTC. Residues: CSSLQGARGYTF.

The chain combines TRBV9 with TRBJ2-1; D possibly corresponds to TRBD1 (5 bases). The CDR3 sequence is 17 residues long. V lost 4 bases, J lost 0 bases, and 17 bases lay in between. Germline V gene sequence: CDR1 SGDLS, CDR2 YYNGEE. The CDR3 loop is CASSPRRGRVSYNEQFF. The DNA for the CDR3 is TGTGCCAGCAGCCCCAGAAGGGGCAGGGTCTCCTACAATGAGCAGTTCTTC. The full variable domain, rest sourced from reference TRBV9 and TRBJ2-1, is DSGVTQTPKHLITATGQRVTLRCSPRSGDLSVYWYQQSLDQGLQFLIQYYNGEERAKGNILERFSAQQFPDLHSELNLSSLELGDSALYFCASSPRRGRVSYNEQFFGPGTRLTVL.

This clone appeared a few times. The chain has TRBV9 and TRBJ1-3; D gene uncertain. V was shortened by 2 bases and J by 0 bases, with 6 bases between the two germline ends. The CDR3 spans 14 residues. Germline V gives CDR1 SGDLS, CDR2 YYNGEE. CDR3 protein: CASSVESSGNTIYF. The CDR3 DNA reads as TGTGCCAGCAGCGTTGAGAGCTCTGGAAACACCATATATTTT.